This T cell receptor (beta chain) appears in the sequencing data of a study of metastatic and nonmetastatic thyroid tumors. The CDR3 is made up of 15 amino acids. Germline V gene sequence: CDR1 MNHEY, CDR2 SVGAGI. V was clipped by 4 bases and J by 8 bases, with 20 bases between them. TCRdb re-processed the PCR reads through MiXCR. Among roughly 6,200 clones listed, approximately 33% were seen once. Nobody among the patients had been given any treatment before thyroid surgery. This clone was seen a few times. This sequence joins TRBV6-5 and TRBJ1-2; unclear D gene. Sequenced input: adjacent normal tissue. This sequence was found in a female donor with papillary thyroid cancer or a benign thyroid nodule (not recorded which). Some clones in this sample may be carry-over from other donors' samples. CDR3 nucleotides: TGTGCCAGCAGTTCTTACTCGGGAGAACGGGTCGGCTACACCTTC. This encodes CASSSYSGERVGYTF.